One and the same sample provided the 17 T cell receptor beta chains below, sequenced in a study of human T cells and chemical hapten exposure. Time point denoted: patch test 3, about 24 weeks after DPC sensitization. Treatment described: therapeutic diphenylcyclopropenone sensitization with weekly scalp DPC. TCRdb analysed the RACE reads with MiXCR anew, one entry per CDR3 protein. The sample records some 96,000 distinct CDR3 sequences, 25% to 35% being singletons. The starting material was whole blood, obtained in connection with sensitization to the hapten diphenylcyclopropenone (DPC). The receptor set was obtained from a man in his forties with alopecia areata. Some clones in this sample may be carry-over from other donors' samples.

The chain joins TRBV28 to TRBJ1-2, with D possibly matching TRBD1 (6 bases). V was clipped by 6 bases and J by 5 bases, with 19 bases between them. The V gene's germline CDR1 is MDHEN and CDR2 SYDVKM. The CDR3 loop spans 15 amino acids. CDR3 protein: CASSPTGSNLYGYTF. The DNA for the CDR3 is TGTGCCAGCAGCCCGACAGGATCGAACTTATATGGCTACACCTTC.

This clonotype was seen a few times. This chain connects TRBV5-1 to TRBJ2-3; D possibly corresponds to TRBD2 (6 bases). With 0 bases removed from V and 2 bases from J, the gap between germline ends came to 19 bases. The CDR3 covers 18 residues. CDR1 and CDR2 from the germline V gene are SGHRS and YFSETQ. DNA for the CDR3: TGCGCCAGCAGCTTGGGATTCGGGGGTGGCAGGGTCACAGATACGCAGTATTTT. Its translation is CASSLGFGGGRVTDTQYF.

The chain has TRBV24-1 and TRBJ2-5; D call uncertain. Germline CDR1 reads KGHDR; CDR2 reads SFDVKD. The CDR3 extends over 13 amino acids. Trimming removed 8 bases from V and 1 base from J, with 10 bases in between. CDR3 residues: CATKPRFQETQYF. Written as DNA, the CDR3 is TGTGCCACCAAACCCAGGTTCCAAGAGACCCAGTACTTC.

This clonotype has only a few counts. The J gene is TRBJ2-2, the V gene TRBV12-3 or TRBV12-4; 9 positions match TRBD1. V lost 6 bases to trimming and J lost 5 bases; unmatched junction nucleotides: 7. This CDR3 has 15 residues. This CDR3 is CASRPGQGRTGELFF. In nucleotides, the CDR3 is TGTGCCAGCAGACCGGGACAGGGCAGGACCGGGGAGCTGTTTTTT.

This chain uses TRBV6-1 with TRBJ2-7, with TRBD2 as a possible D gene (5 bases). Germline V gene data show CDR1 as MNHNS and CDR2 as SASEGT. The V end lost 8 bases, the J end lost 2 bases, and 16 bases lay between the germline ends. This CDR3 spans 14 amino acids. The CDR3 sequence: CASRRHSQTYEQYF. CDR3 nucleotides: TGTGCCAGCCGGAGGCACAGTCAGACCTACGAGCAGTACTTC.

The CDR3 DNA follows: TGTGCCAGCAGTTCAACAGATACGCAGTATTTT. It yields the protein CASSSTDTQYF. This chain uses TRBV27 with TRBJ2-3; D not resolved. Per the germline V gene, CDR1 is MNHEY and CDR2 is SMNVEV (reference sequence). The CDR3 totals 11 residues. Trimming pared 4 bases from V and 3 bases from J, leaving 2 bases between.

The chain uses TRBV6-5 and TRBJ1-1, with D hard to call. From germline, CDR1 is MNHEY and CDR2 SVGAGI. This CDR3 has 13 residues. Trimming took 6 bases from V and 4 from J, leaving 12 bases between them. The CDR3 loop is CASRSGSFTEAFF. The CDR3 DNA is TGTGCCAGCAGATCGGGATCTTTCACTGAAGCTTTCTTT.

The chain is built from TRBV20-1 and TRBJ1-2; D gene ambiguous. The germline V gene encodes CDR1 DFQATT and CDR2 SNEGSKA (reference sequence). The V and J ends lost 0 bases and 4 bases respectively, with 12 bases between them. This CDR3 region has 14 residues. The CDR3 DNA reads as TGCAGTGCTAGAGACGCCGGGAGGCCCTATGGCTACACCTTC. It specifies CSARDAGRPYGYTF.

V is TRBV5-4 and J is TRBJ2-6; D assignment may be TRBD1 or TRBD2 (5 bases each). The CDR3 spans 15 residues. Germline V lookup: CDR1 SGHNT, CDR2 YYREEE (reference sequence). V lost 5 bases, J lost 1 base, and 10 bases lay in between. CDR3 sequence: CASRGRGSGANVLTF. Written as DNA, the CDR3 is TGTGCCAGCAGGGGACGAGGATCTGGGGCCAACGTCCTGACTTTC. The variable domain in full, with the rest retrieved from reference TRBV5-4 and TRBJ2-6, is ETGVTQSPTHLIKTRGQQVTLRCSSQSGHNTVSWYQQALGQGPQFIFQYYREEENGRGNFPPRFSGLQFPNYSSELNVNALELDDSALYLCASRGRGSGANVLTFGAGSRLTVL.

This clonotype was detected many times. This chain links TRBV9 with TRBJ2-1; TRBD2 might be the D (5 bases). CDR1 SGDLS and CDR2 YYNGEE come from the germline V gene. The germline V and J ends were trimmed by 0 bases and 10 bases, with 17 bases remaining between them. The CDR3 runs 15 residues. Here the CDR3 reads CASSVGVSERSEQFF. In DNA form, the CDR3 reads TGTGCCAGCAGCGTAGGGGTTAGCGAGAGGTCGGAGCAGTTCTTC. Full variable domain (outside the CDR3, taken from reference TRBV9 and TRBJ2-1): DSGVTQTPKHLITATGQRVTLRCSPRSGDLSVYWYQQSLDQGLQFLIQYYNGEERAKGNILERFSAQQFPDLHSELNLSSLELGDSALYFCASSVGVSERSEQFFGPGTRLTVL.

This clonotype was seen more than once but under ten times. The chain has TRBV4-1 and TRBJ2-4; D may correspond to TRBD1 or TRBD2 (5 bases each). The CDR3 totals 16 residues. Trimming pared 0 bases from V and 3 bases from J, leaving 12 bases between. Germline-derived CDR1 and CDR2 are MGHRA and YSYEKL. CDR3 nucleotide sequence: TGCGCCAGCAGCCAAGATTACGGGGCAGGCAAAAACATTCAGTACTTC. The encoded protein is CASSQDYGAGKNIQYF.

The chain has TRBV5-5 and TRBJ1-4; D not certain. Trimming removed 0 bases at V and 8 bases at J, with 11 bases between. Germline CDR1 and CDR2: SGHKS and YYEKEE (reference sequence). The CDR3 totals 14 residues. The CDR3 here is CASSLVGIEEKLFF. The CDR3 coding sequence is TGTGCCAGCAGCTTGGTAGGGATTGAAGAAAAACTGTTTTTT.

This clonotype showed up just a few times. The CDR3 coding sequence is TGCAGTGCTGCTGGACAGGGGGCTATCTACAATGAGCAGTTCTTC. This sequence encodes CSAAGQGAIYNEQFF. V usage is TRBV20-1 and J usage is TRBJ2-1, with TRBD1 identical over 11 bases. Germline CDR1 is DFQATT and CDR2 is SNEGSKA (reference sequence). This CDR3 has 15 amino acids. The trim removed 5 bases at V and 3 bases at J, leaving 6 bases unmatched.

The chain employs TRBV3-1 and TRBJ2-3, with 10 bases fitting TRBD2. CDR1 LGHDT and CDR2 YNNKEL come from the germline V gene (reference sequence). There are 16 residues in the CDR3. The junction had 4 bases not matched to a gene; V was cut back by 0 bases and J by 4 bases. The CDR3 DNA reads TGTGCCAGCAGCCAAGATGGGCTAGCGGGAGCAGATACGCAGTATTTT. Protein product: CASSQDGLAGADTQYF.

This sequence joins TRBV5-1 and TRBJ1-4, with 10 bases fitting TRBD1. With V trimmed by 0 bases and J by 4 bases, 0 bases remained unmatched. This CDR3 region has 15 residues. Germline loops: CDR1 SGHRS, CDR2 YFSETQ. In DNA form, the CDR3 reads TGCGCCAGCAGCTTGGGGACAGGGGGTAATGAAAAACTGTTTTTT. It is translated as CASSLGTGGNEKLFF.

This chain joins TRBV28 and TRBJ1-5, with D tentatively TRBD1 (5 bases). Trimming cost V 7 bases and J 4 bases, with 14 bases left between them. Germline-derived CDR1 and CDR2 are MDHEN and SYDVKM. The CDR3 covers 14 residues. CDR3 nucleotides: TGTGCCAGCACCCGAAGATGGGGGAATCAGCCCCAGCATTTT. The encoded protein is CASTRRWGNQPQHF.

For the CDR3, the DNA is TGTGCCAGCAGCTTAACGGTCACTGAAGCTTTCTTT. Its translation is CASSLTVTEAFF. J is TRBJ1-1 and V is TRBV7-9; no clear D gene. CDR1 and CDR2 from the germline V gene are SEHNR and FQNEAQ (reference sequence). Trimming shortened V by 2 bases and J by 4 bases, and 5 bases separated the two germline ends. The CDR3 runs to 12 residues.